This TCR beta chain was sequenced for a study of CD8 T cells in ankylosing spondylitis. Germline CDR1 SGHTA, CDR2 FQGNSA. There are 14 residues in the CDR3. V was clipped by 2 bases and J by 2 bases, with 9 bases between them. Study-wide results and limits: Disease-linked clones reportedly concentrated significantly in matched ankylosing spondylitis synovial fluid. Roughly 8 highly homologous variants made up a TCR beta motif that seemed to typify ankylosing spondylitis blood. Clones linked to the disease showed a CD8+ phenotype. They occurred at relatively low frequencies in peripheral blood.

One entry per CDR3 protein, called by TCRdb with MiXCR from the 5' RACE reads. In the table there are roughly 160,000 distinct CDR3 sequences, about 9.9% of which are singletons. In its sample, this clonotype was seen a few times. As yet, its antigen is unknown. The sample comprised blood, either unsorted or a sorted T cell fraction (not recorded which). This TCR derives from a male donor with ankylosing spondylitis or in good health (not recorded which). This chain uses TRBV7-2 with TRBJ1-1; D is unclear. CDR3 protein: CASSLLGINTEAFF. CDR3 coding DNA: TGTGCCAGCAGCTTATTGGGCATTAACACTGAAGCTTTCTTT.